The TCR beta chain described here comes from a study of T cell responses to AZD1222 COVID-19 vaccine. Whole-study findings and limits: Reportedly, close to half of spike-specific TCRs are directed against unmutated variant regions.

This clone was counted once. Its antigen is not known. The table came from immunoSEQ multiplex PCR; TCRdb's copy has only in-frame clones and leaves some out. The sample carries about 150,000 clones, about 91% recorded once. The receptor's source is an adult in good health. The sequences come from peripheral blood, collected on day 0 of AZD1222 vaccination.

CDR3 bases: TGTGCCAGCAGTTCGTTCCAGGGGAACTCTGGAAACACCATATATTTT. Translating gives CASSSFQGNSGNTIYF. This rearrangement joins TRBV27 to TRBJ1-3; perhaps TRBD1 as D (6 bases). Per germline, CDR1 MNHEY and CDR2 SMNVEV (reference sequence). CDR3 length equals 16 residues. V lost 4 bases and J 0 bases, leaving 13 bases between the germline ends.